Following are 8 T cell receptor beta chains from one sample sequenced in a study of blood T cell repertoires in COVID-19. The data were produced by immunoSEQ multiplex PCR, yet TCRdb's version contains in-frame clones alone and is incomplete. The profile covers around 180,000 clones, with roughly 84% appearing a single time and over 7.5% taken by the ten largest. Sequenced input: peripheral blood. These receptors came from an elderly woman with acute or convalescent COVID-19.

About this clone itself: The same CDR3 arises from other DNA sequences in this sample as well. The CDR3 protein is CASSLSVPMSSYNEQFF. The CDR3 DNA reads as TGTGCCAGCAGTTTATCAGTTCCCATGAGCTCCTACAATGAGCAGTTCTTC. The chain carries TRBV27 and TRBJ2-1; D ambiguous. In germline, CDR1 is MNHEY, CDR2 SMNVEV (reference sequence). This CDR3 is built from 17 residues. Trimming shortened V by 0 bases and J by 0 bases, and 12 bases separated the two germline ends.

J is TRBJ2-3 and V is TRBV5-1, with 11 bases aligning to TRBD2. V was clipped by 3 bases and J by 0 bases; unmatched bases: 0. The germline V gene encodes CDR1 SGHRS and CDR2 YFSETQ. The CDR3 covers 15 residues. CDR3 coding DNA: TGCGCCAGCAGCTCTAGCGGGGGGAGCACAGATACGCAGTATTTT. Protein sequence: CASSSSGGSTDTQYF.

The V gene is TRBV5-1, the J gene TRBJ2-5; TRBD2 agrees at 11 bases. The CDR3 is 16 residues long. The junction had 6 bases not matched to a gene; V was cut back by 4 bases and J by 1 base. From germline, CDR1 is SGHRS and CDR2 YFSETQ. DNA of the CDR3: TGCGCCAGCAGCAGGATGACTAGCGGGACCCAAGAGACCCAGTACTTC. Amino acids: CASSRMTSGTQETQYF.

The CDR3 region is CAISDRESGYTF. The CDR3 region has the DNA TGTGCCATCAGTGACAGGGAAAGTGGCTACACCTTC. The rearrangement joins TRBV10-3 to TRBJ1-2; the D gene is possibly TRBD1 (5 bases). The CDR3 is made up of 12 amino acids. The germline V gene encodes CDR1 ENHRY and CDR2 SYGVKD. V was cut by 3 bases and J by 7 bases, with 9 bases left in between.

This chain uses TRBV7-9 with TRBJ1-1, with a tentative D call TRBD1 (6 bases). The CDR3 has 14 residues. The V gene's germline CDR1 is SEHNR and CDR2 FQNEAQ (reference sequence). V dropped 9 bases and J dropped 4 bases, with 18 bases sitting between them. For the CDR3, the DNA is TGTGCCAGGTCCCTCGAGGGGGTTAGCACTGAAGCTTTCTTT. This translates into CARSLEGVSTEAFF.

The chain joins TRBV4-1 to TRBJ1-1; D remains ambiguous. Germline lookup yields CDR1 MGHRA and CDR2 YSYEKL. V was pared by 1 base and J by 5 bases, with 11 bases between. The CDR3 consists of 14 residues. CDR3 DNA sequence: TGCGCCAGCAGCCAAGTGTGGAGGCCAACTGAAGCTTTCTTT. Translated: CASSQVWRPTEAFF.

The CDR3 DNA follows: TGTGCCAGCAGCTTGGGGTCAGGGGGCGAAGGCTACACCTTC. Translating it yields CASSLGSGGEGYTF. The rearrangement links TRBV5-6 to TRBJ1-2, with TRBD1 matching over 8 bases. This CDR3 is 14 amino acids long. J lost 8 bases, V lost 0 bases, and 6 bases had no gene match. CDR1 and CDR2 (germline): SGHDT, YYEEEE. Together with reference TRBV5-6 and TRBJ1-2, the CDR3 gives the full variable domain: DAGVTQSPTHLIKTRGQQVTLRCSPKSGHDTVSWYQQALGQGPQFIFQYYEEEERQRGNFPDRFSGHQFPNYSSELNVNALLLGDSALYLCASSLGSGGEGYTFGSGTRLTVV.

The sample holds a few counts of this clone. This CDR3 reads CSARNNEQFF. CDR3 DNA: TGCAGTGCGAGGAACAATGAGCAGTTCTTC. V and J are TRBV20-1 and TRBJ2-1; no definite D call. V lost 6 bases, J lost 5 bases, and 5 bases lay in between. Looked up from germline, CDR1 is DFQATT and CDR2 is SNEGSKA (reference sequence). The CDR3 runs to 10 residues.